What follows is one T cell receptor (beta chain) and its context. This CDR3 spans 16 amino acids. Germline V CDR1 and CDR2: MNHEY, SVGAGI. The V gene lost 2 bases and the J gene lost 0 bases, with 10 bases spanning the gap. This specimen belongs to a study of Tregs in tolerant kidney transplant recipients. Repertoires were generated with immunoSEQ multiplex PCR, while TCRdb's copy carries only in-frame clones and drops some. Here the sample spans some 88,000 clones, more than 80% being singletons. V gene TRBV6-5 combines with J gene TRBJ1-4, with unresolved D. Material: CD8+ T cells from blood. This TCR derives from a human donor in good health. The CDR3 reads CASSYEPFATNEKLFF. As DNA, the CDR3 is TGTGCCAGCAGTTACGAGCCTTTTGCAACTAATGAAAAACTGTTTTTT.